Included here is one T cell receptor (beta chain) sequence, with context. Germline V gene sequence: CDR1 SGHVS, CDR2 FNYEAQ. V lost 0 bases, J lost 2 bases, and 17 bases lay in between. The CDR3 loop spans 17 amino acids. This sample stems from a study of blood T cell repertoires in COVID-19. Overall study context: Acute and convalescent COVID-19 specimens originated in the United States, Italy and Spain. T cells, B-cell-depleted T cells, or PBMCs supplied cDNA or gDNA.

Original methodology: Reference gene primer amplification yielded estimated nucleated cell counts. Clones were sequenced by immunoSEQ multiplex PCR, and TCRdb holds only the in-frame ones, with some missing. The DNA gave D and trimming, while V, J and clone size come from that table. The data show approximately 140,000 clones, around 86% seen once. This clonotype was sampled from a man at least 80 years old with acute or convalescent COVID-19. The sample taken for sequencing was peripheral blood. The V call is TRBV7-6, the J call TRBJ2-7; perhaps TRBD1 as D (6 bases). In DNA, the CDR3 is TGTGCCAGCAGCTTAGCTATGGTACAGGGTCTCACCTACGAGCAGTACTTC. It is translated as CASSLAMVQGLTYEQYF.